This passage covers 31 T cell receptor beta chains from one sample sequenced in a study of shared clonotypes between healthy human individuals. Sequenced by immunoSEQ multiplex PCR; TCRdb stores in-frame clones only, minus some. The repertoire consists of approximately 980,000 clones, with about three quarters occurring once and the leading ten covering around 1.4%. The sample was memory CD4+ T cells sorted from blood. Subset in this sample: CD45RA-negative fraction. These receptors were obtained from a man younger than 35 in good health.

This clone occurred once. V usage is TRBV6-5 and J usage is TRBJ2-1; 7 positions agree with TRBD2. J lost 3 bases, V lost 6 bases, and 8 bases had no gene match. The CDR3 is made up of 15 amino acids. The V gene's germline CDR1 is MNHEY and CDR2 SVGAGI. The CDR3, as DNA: TGTGCCAGCAGGGGAGGGATATTAATCTACAATGAGCAGTTCTTC. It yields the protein CASRGGILIYNEQFF.

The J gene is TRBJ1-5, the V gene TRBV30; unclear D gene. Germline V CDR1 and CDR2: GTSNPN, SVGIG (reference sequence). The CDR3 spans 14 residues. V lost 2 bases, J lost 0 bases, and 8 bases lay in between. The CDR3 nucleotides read TGTGCCTGGAGTAGGCAGCATAGCAATCAGCCCCAGCATTTT. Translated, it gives CAWSRQHSNQPQHF.

CDR3: CASRARQGSMNTEAFF. CDR3 in DNA: TGTGCCAGCAGGGCGCGACAGGGTTCAATGAACACTGAAGCTTTCTTT. The chain is built from TRBV28 and TRBJ1-1; 7 nucleotides align to TRBD1. CDR1 is MDHEN and CDR2 is SYDVKM in the germline V gene. V dropped 6 bases and J dropped 0; count of bases not matched to a gene: 10. This CDR3 contains 16 residues.

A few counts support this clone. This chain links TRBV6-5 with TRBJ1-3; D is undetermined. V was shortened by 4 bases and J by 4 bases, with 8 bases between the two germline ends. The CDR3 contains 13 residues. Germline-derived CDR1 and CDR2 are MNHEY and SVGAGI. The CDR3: CASSSRPGNTIYF. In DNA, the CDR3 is TGTGCCAGCAGTTCCCGACCCGGAAACACCATATATTTT.

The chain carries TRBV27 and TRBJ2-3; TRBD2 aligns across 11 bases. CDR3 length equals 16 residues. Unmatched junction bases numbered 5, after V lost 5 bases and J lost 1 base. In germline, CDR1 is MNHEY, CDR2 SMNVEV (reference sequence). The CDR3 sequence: CASSLGTSGGTDTQYF. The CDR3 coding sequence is TGTGCCAGCAGTCTCGGGACTAGCGGTGGCACAGATACGCAGTATTTT.

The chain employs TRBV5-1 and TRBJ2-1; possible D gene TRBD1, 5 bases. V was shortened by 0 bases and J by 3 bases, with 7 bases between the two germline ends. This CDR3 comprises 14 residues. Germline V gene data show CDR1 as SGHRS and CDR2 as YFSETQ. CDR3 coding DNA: TGCGCCAGCAGCTTGGAGGGGTACTACAATGAGCAGTTCTTC. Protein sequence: CASSLEGYYNEQFF.

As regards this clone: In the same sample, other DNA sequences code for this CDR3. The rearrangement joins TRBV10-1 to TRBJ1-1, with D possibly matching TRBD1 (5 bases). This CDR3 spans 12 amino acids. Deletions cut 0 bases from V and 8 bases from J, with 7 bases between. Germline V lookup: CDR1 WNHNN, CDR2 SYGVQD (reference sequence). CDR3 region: CASSESGREAFF. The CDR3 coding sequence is TGCGCCAGCAGTGAGTCGGGGCGCGAAGCTTTCTTT.

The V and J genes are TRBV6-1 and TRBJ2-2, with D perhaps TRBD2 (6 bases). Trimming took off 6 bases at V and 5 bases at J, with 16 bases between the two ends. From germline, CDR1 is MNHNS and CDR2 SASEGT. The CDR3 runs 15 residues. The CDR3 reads CASRGLAGPTGELFF. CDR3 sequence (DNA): TGTGCCAGCAGGGGACTTGCGGGACCAACCGGGGAGCTGTTTTTT.

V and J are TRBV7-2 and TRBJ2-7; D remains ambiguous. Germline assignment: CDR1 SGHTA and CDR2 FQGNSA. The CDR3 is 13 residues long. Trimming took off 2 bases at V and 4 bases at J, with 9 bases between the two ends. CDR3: CASSLPALYEQYF. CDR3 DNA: TGTGCCAGCAGCTTACCAGCCCTATACGAGCAGTACTTC.

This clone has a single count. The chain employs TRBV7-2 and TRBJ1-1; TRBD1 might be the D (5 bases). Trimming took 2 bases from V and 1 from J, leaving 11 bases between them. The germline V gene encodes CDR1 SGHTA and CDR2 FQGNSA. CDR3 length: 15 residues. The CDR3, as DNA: TGTGCCAGCAGCTTATTCGGGGGGACGAACACTGAAGCTTTCTTT. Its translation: CASSLFGGTNTEAFF.

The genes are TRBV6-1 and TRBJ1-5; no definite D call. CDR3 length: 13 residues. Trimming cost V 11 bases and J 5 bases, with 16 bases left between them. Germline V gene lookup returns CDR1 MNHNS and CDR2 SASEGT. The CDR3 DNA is TGTGCCTCCGGGGAGGGCCTAGATCAGCCCCAGCATTTT. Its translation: CASGEGLDQPQHF.

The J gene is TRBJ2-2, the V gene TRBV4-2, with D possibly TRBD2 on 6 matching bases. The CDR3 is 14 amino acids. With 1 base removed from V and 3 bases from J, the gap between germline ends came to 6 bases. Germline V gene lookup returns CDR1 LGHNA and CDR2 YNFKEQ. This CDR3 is CASSQAGDTGELFF. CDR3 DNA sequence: TGTGCCAGCAGCCAAGCGGGGGACACCGGGGAGCTGTTTTTT.

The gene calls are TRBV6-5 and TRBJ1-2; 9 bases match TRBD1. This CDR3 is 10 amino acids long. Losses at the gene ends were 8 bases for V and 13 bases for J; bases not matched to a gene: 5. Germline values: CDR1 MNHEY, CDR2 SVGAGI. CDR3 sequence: CASAGQGLTF. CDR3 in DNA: TGTGCCAGCGCCGGACAGGGGCTCACCTTC.

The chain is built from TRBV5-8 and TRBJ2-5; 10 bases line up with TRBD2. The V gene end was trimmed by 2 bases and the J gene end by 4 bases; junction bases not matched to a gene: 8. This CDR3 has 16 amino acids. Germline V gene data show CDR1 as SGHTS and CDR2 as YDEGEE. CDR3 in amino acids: CASSFFLAGVSETQYF. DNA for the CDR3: TGTGCCAGCAGCTTTTTCCTAGCGGGAGTTTCAGAGACCCAGTACTTC. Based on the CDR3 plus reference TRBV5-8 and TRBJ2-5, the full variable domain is EAGVTQSPTHLIKTRGQQATLRCSPISGHTSVYWYQQALGLGLQFLLWYDEGEERNRGNFPPRFSGRQFPNYSSELNVNALELEDSALYLCASSFFLAGVSETQYFGPGTRLLVL.

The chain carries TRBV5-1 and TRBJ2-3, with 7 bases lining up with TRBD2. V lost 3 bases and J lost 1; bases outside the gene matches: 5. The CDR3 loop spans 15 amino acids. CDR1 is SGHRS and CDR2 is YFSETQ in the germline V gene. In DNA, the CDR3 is TGCGCCAGCAGCTACGGGGGGATGCGCACAGATACGCAGTATTTT. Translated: CASSYGGMRTDTQYF.

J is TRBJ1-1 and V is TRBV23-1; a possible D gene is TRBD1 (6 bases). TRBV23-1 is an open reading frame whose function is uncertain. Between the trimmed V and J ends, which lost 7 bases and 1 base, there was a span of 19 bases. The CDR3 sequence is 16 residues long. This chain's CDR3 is CASTSGHSPKNTEAFF. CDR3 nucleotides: TGCGCCAGCACTTCGGGACACTCTCCGAAGAACACTGAAGCTTTCTTT.

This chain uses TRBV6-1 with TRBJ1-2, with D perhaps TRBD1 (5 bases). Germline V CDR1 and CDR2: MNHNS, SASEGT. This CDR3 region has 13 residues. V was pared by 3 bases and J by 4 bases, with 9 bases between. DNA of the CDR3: TGTGCCAGCAGTGAGGGGCTAGTCTATGGCTACACCTTC. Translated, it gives CASSEGLVYGYTF.

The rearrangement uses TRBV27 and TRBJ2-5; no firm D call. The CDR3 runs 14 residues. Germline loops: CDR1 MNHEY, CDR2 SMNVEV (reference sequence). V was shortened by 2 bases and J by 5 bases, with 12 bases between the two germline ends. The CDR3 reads CASSLKGSWETQYF. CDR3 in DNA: TGTGCCAGCAGTTTAAAGGGTTCATGGGAGACCCAGTACTTC.

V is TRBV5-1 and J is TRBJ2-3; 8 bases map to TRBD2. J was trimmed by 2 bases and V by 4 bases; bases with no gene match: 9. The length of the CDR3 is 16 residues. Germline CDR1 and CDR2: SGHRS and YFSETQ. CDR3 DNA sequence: TGCGCCAGCAGCCCCGGACTAGCTGGGGCCACAGATACGCAGTATTTT. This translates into CASSPGLAGATDTQYF.

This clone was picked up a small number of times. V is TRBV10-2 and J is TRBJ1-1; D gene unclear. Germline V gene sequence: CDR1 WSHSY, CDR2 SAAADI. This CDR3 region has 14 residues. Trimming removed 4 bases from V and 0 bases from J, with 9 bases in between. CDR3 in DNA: TGCGCCAGCAGTGGGACTGACATGAACACTGAAGCTTTCTTT. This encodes CASSGTDMNTEAFF.

The CDR3 DNA reads TGTGCCAGCACGAGGGACCGGGAGACCCAGTACTTC. Translating gives CASTRDRETQYF. J is TRBJ2-5 and V is TRBV6-5; D possibly uses TRBD1 or TRBD2 (5 bases each). The CDR3 runs to 12 residues. The germline V gene has CDR1 MNHEY and CDR2 SVGAGI. Deletions cut 7 bases from V and 5 bases from J, with 11 bases between.

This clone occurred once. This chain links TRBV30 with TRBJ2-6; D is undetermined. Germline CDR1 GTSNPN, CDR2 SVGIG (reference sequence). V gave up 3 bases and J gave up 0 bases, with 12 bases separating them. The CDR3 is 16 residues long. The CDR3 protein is CAWRAPKGSGANVLTF. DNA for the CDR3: TGTGCCTGGAGAGCGCCCAAGGGCTCTGGGGCCAACGTCCTGACTTTC.

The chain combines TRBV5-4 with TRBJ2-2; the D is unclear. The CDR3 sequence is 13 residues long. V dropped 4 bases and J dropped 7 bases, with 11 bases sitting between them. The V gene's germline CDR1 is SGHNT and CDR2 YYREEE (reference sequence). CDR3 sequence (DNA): TGTGCCAGCAGCCCCGACTCTATCGGGGAGCTGTTTTTT. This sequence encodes CASSPDSIGELFF.

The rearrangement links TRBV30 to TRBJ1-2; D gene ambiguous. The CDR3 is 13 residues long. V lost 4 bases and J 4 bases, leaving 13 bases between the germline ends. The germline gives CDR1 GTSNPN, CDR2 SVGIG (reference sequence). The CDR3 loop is CAWTGGRAYGYTF. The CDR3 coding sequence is TGTGCCTGGACCGGAGGGAGGGCCTATGGCTACACCTTC. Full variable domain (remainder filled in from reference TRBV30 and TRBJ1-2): SQTIHQWPATLVQPVGSPLSLECTVEGTSNPNLYWYRQAAGRGLQLLFYSVGIGQISSEVPQNLSASRPQDRQFILSSKKLLLSDSGFYLCAWTGGRAYGYTFGSGTRLTVV.

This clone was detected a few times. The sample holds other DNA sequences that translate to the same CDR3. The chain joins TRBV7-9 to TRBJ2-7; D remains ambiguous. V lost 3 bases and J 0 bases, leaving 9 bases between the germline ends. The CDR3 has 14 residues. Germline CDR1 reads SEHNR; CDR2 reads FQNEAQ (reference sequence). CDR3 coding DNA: TGTGCCAGCAGCTTGAGTGGCGGCTCCTACGAGCAGTACTTC. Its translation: CASSLSGGSYEQYF.

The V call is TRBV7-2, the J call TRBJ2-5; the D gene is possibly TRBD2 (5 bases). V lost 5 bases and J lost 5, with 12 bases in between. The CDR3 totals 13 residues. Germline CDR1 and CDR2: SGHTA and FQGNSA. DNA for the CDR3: TGTGCCAGCAGCCAGGCTAGCTTTGAGACCCAGTACTTC. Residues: CASSQASFETQYF.

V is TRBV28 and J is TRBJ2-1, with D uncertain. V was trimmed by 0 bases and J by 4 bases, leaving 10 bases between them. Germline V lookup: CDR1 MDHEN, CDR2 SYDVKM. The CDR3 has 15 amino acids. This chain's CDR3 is CASSLWRSEYNEQFF. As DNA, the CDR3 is TGTGCCAGCAGTTTATGGCGAAGCGAATACAATGAGCAGTTCTTC.

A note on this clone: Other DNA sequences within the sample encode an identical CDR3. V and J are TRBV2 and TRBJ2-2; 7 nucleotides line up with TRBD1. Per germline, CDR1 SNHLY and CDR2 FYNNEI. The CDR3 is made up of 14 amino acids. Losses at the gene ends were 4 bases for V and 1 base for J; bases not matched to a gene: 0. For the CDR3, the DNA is TGTGCCAGCAGTGGACAGGGGAACACCGGGGAGCTGTTTTTT. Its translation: CASSGQGNTGELFF.

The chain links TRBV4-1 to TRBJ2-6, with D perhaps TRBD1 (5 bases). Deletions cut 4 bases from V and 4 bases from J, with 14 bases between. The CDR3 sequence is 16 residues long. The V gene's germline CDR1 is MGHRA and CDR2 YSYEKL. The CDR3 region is CASSLNSGSGANVLTF. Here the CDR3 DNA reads TGCGCCAGCAGCCTAAACTCAGGGTCAGGGGCCAACGTCCTGACTTTC.

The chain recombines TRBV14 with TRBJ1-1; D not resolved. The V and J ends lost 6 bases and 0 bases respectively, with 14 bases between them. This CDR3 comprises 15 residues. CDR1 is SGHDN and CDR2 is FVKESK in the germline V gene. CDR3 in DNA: TGTGCCAGCAGTTTTGGTCTGATCATGAACACTGAAGCTTTCTTT. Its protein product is CASSFGLIMNTEAFF.

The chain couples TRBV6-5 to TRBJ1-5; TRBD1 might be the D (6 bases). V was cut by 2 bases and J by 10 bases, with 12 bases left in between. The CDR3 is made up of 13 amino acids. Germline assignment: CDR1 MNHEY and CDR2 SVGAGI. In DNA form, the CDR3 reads TGTGCCAGCAGTTACCAGGGGATCAGTCCCCAGCATTTT. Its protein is CASSYQGISPQHF.